Listed here are 28 T cell receptor beta chains from one sample, sequenced in a study of patients and donors after allogeneic stem cell transplantation. TCRdb fed the RT-PCR reads into MiXCR, producing one record per CDR3 protein. The profile covers around 200,000 distinct CDR3 sequences, with 35% to 45% appearing a single time and 11% taken by the ten largest. Sequencing input: blood, either unsorted or a sorted T cell fraction (not recorded which). These receptors came from a human donor who was either an allogeneic HSCT recipient or a stem cell or donor lymphocyte infusion donor (not recorded which). It is not recorded whose cells these are; they may come from a transplant donor.

The J gene is TRBJ1-1, the V gene TRBV12-3 or TRBV12-4, with D perhaps TRBD1 (5 bases). This CDR3 comprises 15 residues. V gave up 7 bases and J gave up 0 bases, with 15 bases separating them. CDR3 DNA sequence: TGTGCCAGCACCCCCGAGGGGCTGTTGAACACTGAAGCTTTCTTT. As protein: CASTPEGLLNTEAFF.

This clonotype was seen repeatedly, ten times or more. CDR3: CASSTIGGHYGYTF. In nucleotides, the CDR3 is TGTGCCAGCAGCACCATAGGGGGACACTATGGCTACACCTTC. The chain employs TRBV12-3 or TRBV12-4 and TRBJ1-2; maybe TRBD1 (6 bases). This CDR3 is 14 amino acids long. Trimming cost V 6 bases and J 3 bases, with 14 bases left between them.

The chain joins TRBV24-1 to TRBJ1-1; no firm D call. V was pared by 7 bases and J by 7 bases, with 15 bases between. The CDR3 is 13 residues long. Per the germline V gene, CDR1 is KGHDR and CDR2 is SFDVKD. The CDR3 protein is CATRQTPDGEAFF. The CDR3 DNA is TGTGCCACCAGGCAGACACCGGACGGTGAAGCTTTCTTT.

The chain combines TRBV15 with TRBJ1-5; D not certain. In germline, CDR1 is LNHNV, CDR2 YYDKDF (reference sequence). CDR3 length: 14 residues. V dropped 3 bases and J dropped 0 bases, with 6 bases sitting between them. The CDR3 DNA reads as TGTGCCACCAGCAGCATCTATAGCAATCAGCCCCAGCATTTT. It encodes CATSSIYSNQPQHF.

This chain uses TRBV12-3 or TRBV12-4 with TRBJ1-1; tentative D call: TRBD1 (6 bases). The CDR3 spans 13 residues. Trimming removed 5 bases from V and 5 bases from J, with 12 bases in between. The CDR3 spells CASSVTGSTEAFF. The CDR3, as DNA: TGTGCCAGCAGTGTCACAGGGAGTACTGAAGCTTTCTTT.

The rearrangement links TRBV7-2 to TRBJ1-2, with unresolved D. CDR1 SGHTA and CDR2 FQGNSA come from the germline V gene. This CDR3 spans 15 amino acids. Deletions cut 1 base from V and 5 bases from J, with 14 bases between. CDR3 residues: CASSLDQVAFYGYTF. The CDR3, as DNA: TGTGCCAGCAGCTTAGACCAGGTCGCCTTTTATGGCTACACCTTC.

This clonotype was found many times. The chain recombines TRBV20-1 with TRBJ1-5; no firm D call. The length of the CDR3 is 14 residues. Trimming took off 6 bases at V and 3 bases at J, with 15 bases between the two ends. Germline V CDR1 and CDR2: DFQATT, SNEGSKA (reference sequence). CDR3 amino acids: CSAKTWQYNQPQHF. The CDR3 DNA follows: TGCAGTGCCAAGACGTGGCAGTACAATCAGCCCCAGCATTTT.

The V and J genes are TRBV3-1 and TRBJ1-3; TRBD1 matches at 10 bases. Germline V gene data show CDR1 as LGHDT and CDR2 as YNNKEL (reference sequence). CDR3 length equals 16 residues. The V and J ends lost 4 bases and 8 bases, in that order; junction bases with no gene match: 11. The CDR3 here is CASSPGPGQGIDTIYF. CDR3 DNA sequence: TGTGCCAGCAGCCCGGGACCGGGACAGGGGATCGACACCATATATTTT.

This clonotype has only a few counts. The V and J genes are TRBV4-1 and TRBJ1-4, with D unclear. This CDR3 spans 16 amino acids. Trimming shortened V by 4 bases and J by 0 bases, and 12 bases separated the two germline ends. Looked up from germline, CDR1 is MGHRA and CDR2 is YSYEKL. The CDR3 sequence is CASSPPLVATNEKLFF. The CDR3 DNA follows: TGCGCCAGCAGCCCCCCTCTAGTTGCAACTAATGAAAAACTGTTTTTT.

The J gene is TRBJ1-2, the V gene TRBV12-3 or TRBV12-4; 10 bases agree with TRBD1. The CDR3 is 15 residues long. After removal of 5 bases from V and 3 bases from J, the junction contained 6 bases not matched to a gene. The CDR3 DNA reads TGTGCCAGCAGTATCGGGACAGGGGAATACTATGGCTACACCTTC. Translation: CASSIGTGEYYGYTF.

The chain combines TRBV12-3 or TRBV12-4 with TRBJ1-4, with D tentatively TRBD1 (6 bases). Deletions cut 6 bases from V and 5 bases from J, with 16 bases between. The CDR3 spans 15 residues. The CDR3 region has the DNA TGTGCCAGCAGAGGTAACAGGGCGCTAAATGAAAAACTGTTTTTT. Translation: CASRGNRALNEKLFF.

This clonotype showed up just a few times. The chain employs TRBV4-1 and TRBJ1-4, with a possible D match to TRBD1 (5 bases). Trimming stripped 0 bases from V and 4 bases from J, with 12 bases between. Germline V gene lookup returns CDR1 MGHRA and CDR2 YSYEKL. The CDR3 spans 16 residues. The CDR3 DNA sequence: TGCGCCAGCAGCCAAGATCCAACAGGTTATAATGAAAAACTGTTTTTT. Its protein product is CASSQDPTGYNEKLFF.

V is TRBV6-2 or TRBV6-3 and J is TRBJ1-2; TRBD1 might be the D (6 bases). From germline, CDR1 is MNHEY and CDR2 SVGEGT. Trimming left V 5 bases short and J 2 bases short, with 12 bases between. The CDR3 is 14 amino acids. The CDR3 loop reads CASSADGQNYGYTF. The CDR3, as DNA: TGTGCCAGCAGTGCCGACGGACAGAACTATGGCTACACCTTC.

The V gene is TRBV5-6, the J gene TRBJ1-2; the D is unclear. Germline V lookup: CDR1 SGHDT, CDR2 YYEEEE. V was clipped by 0 bases and J by 8 bases, with 11 bases between them. This CDR3 region has 13 residues. In DNA form, the CDR3 reads TGTGCCAGCAGCTTGGTACAAGCCGACGGCTACACCTTC. It translates to CASSLVQADGYTF.

This clonotype was observed a handful of times. V and J are TRBV27 and TRBJ1-1; possible D gene TRBD1, 5 bases. Germline-derived CDR1 and CDR2 are MNHEY and SMNVEV (reference sequence). The CDR3 spans 13 residues. Trimming pared 3 bases from V and 8 bases from J, leaving 13 bases between. The CDR3 spells CASSLQGHFEAFF. CDR3 DNA sequence: TGTGCCAGCAGTTTGCAGGGCCATTTCGAAGCTTTCTTT.

A single count supports this clonotype. The CDR3 coding sequence is TGCGCCAGCAGCTTAGGTTCAGTTGGCTACACCTTC. This gives the protein CASSLGSVGYTF. The rearrangement uses TRBV5-1 and TRBJ1-2; D is undetermined. The germline V gene encodes CDR1 SGHRS and CDR2 YFSETQ. The CDR3 is made up of 12 amino acids. Trimming stripped 2 bases from V and 7 bases from J, with 9 bases between.

This clonotype was counted between two and nine times. The chain joins TRBV2 to TRBJ2-1, with TRBD1 matching 8 bases. The CDR3 totals 13 residues. With 6 bases clipped from V and 9 bases from J, the junction kept 7 bases outside the gene matches. Germline CDR1 and CDR2: SNHLY and FYNNEI. This CDR3 is CASRATGDGEQFF. CDR3 sequence (DNA): TGTGCCAGCAGGGCGACAGGGGACGGTGAGCAGTTCTTC.

The chain links TRBV7-9 to TRBJ2-6, with D hard to call. Germline values: CDR1 SEHNR, CDR2 FQNEAQ (reference sequence). With 3 bases removed from V and 0 bases from J, the gap between germline ends came to 9 bases. CDR3 length: 16 residues. CDR3 nucleotides: TGTGCCAGCAGCTTTTCCCTCTCCTCTGGGGCCAACGTCCTGACTTTC. It specifies CASSFSLSSGANVLTF.

This clonotype was observed a few times. The chain carries TRBV12-3 or TRBV12-4 and TRBJ2-1; the D is unclear. The CDR3 spans 14 residues. V dropped 4 bases and J dropped 0 bases, with 7 bases sitting between them. The CDR3 region has the DNA TGTGCCAGCAGTTCGACTGTCTCCTACAATGAGCAGTTCTTC. This sequence encodes CASSSTVSYNEQFF.

The chain links TRBV20-1 to TRBJ1-2; no clear D gene. CDR3 length: 15 residues. CDR1 DFQATT and CDR2 SNEGSKA come from the germline V gene (reference sequence). The germline V and J ends were trimmed by 1 base and 2 bases, with 14 bases remaining between them. As DNA, the CDR3 is TGCAGTGCTAGAGCTCCCGACATGAAAAACTATGGCTACACCTTC. Translated, it gives CSARAPDMKNYGYTF.

This clonotype was picked up a small number of times. The chain uses TRBV12-3 or TRBV12-4 and TRBJ1-5; 9 bases match TRBD1. This CDR3 is built from 15 residues. Trimming cost V 1 base and J 5 bases; bases outside gene matches: 3. CDR3 protein: CASSLGTGVDQPQHF. Written as DNA, the CDR3 is TGTGCCAGCAGTTTAGGGACAGGGGTGGATCAGCCCCAGCATTTT.

This clonotype was detected a few times. This chain uses TRBV9 with TRBJ2-3; TRBD1 agrees at 10 bases. J was trimmed by 2 bases and V by 4 bases; bases with no gene match: 4. Germline lookup yields CDR1 SGDLS and CDR2 YYNGEE. This CDR3 contains 15 residues. The chain's CDR3 is CASSSGQGVTDTQYF. In DNA, the CDR3 is TGTGCCAGCAGCAGCGGACAGGGGGTCACAGATACGCAGTATTTT.

The V call is TRBV7-2, the J call TRBJ2-7, with TRBD2 matching 7 bases. The CDR3 sequence is 14 residues long. In germline, CDR1 is SGHTA, CDR2 FQGNSA. After removal of 5 bases from V and 0 bases from J, the junction contained 4 bases not matched to a gene. CDR3 sequence reads: CASSIGGSSYEQYF. The CDR3 DNA sequence: TGTGCCAGCAGCATCGGGGGGAGCTCCTACGAGCAGTACTTC.

This chain connects TRBV12-3 or TRBV12-4 to TRBJ2-2, with unresolved D. Trimming stripped 3 bases from V and 2 bases from J, with 10 bases between. The CDR3 runs 15 residues. CDR3 loop: CASSLAHLNTGELFF. CDR3 bases: TGTGCCAGCAGTTTGGCCCACCTTAACACCGGGGAGCTGTTTTTT.

The chain uses TRBV3-1 and TRBJ1-2; the D gene is possibly TRBD1 (5 bases). The CDR3 is 16 residues long. Deletions cut 3 bases from V and 4 bases from J, with 18 bases between. Per the germline V gene, CDR1 is LGHDT and CDR2 is YNNKEL (reference sequence). The CDR3 DNA follows: TGTGCCAGCAGCCACTTTTGGGGAGGGGAAGTCTATGGCTACACCTTC. This translates into CASSHFWGGEVYGYTF.

The CDR3 sequence is CASSPTSGGHTDTQYF. The DNA of the CDR3 is TGTGCCAGCAGCCCAACAAGCGGGGGGCACACAGATACGCAGTATTTT. This chain joins TRBV4-2 and TRBJ2-3; 9 bases are shared with TRBD2. CDR1 LGHNA and CDR2 YNFKEQ come from the germline V gene. Germline trimming cut 4 bases from V and 2 bases from J; bases unmatched to any gene: 7. The CDR3 is 16 amino acids.

This chain uses TRBV20-1 with TRBJ2-3; D is ambiguous. The germline gives CDR1 DFQATT, CDR2 SNEGSKA (reference sequence). CDR3 length: 12 residues. The V and J ends lost 2 bases and 2 bases respectively, with 5 bases between them. In DNA, the CDR3 is TGCAGTGCTAGACCCTCCACAGATACGCAGTATTTT. Translating gives CSARPSTDTQYF.

This clonotype was counted many times. J is TRBJ1-2 and V is TRBV3-1; D is possibly TRBD1 (5 bases). CDR3 length: 13 residues. Germline CDR1 LGHDT, CDR2 YNNKEL (reference sequence). Trimming took 1 base from V and 6 from J, leaving 9 bases between them. DNA for the CDR3: TGTGCCAGCAGCCAAGCCAGGGTGCATGGCTACACCTTC. It encodes CASSQARVHGYTF.